Below are 18 T cell receptor beta chains sequenced from a single sample in a study of siplizumab effects on memory and regulatory T cells. Clones were sequenced by immunoSEQ multiplex PCR, and TCRdb holds only the in-frame ones, with some missing. The data hold over 100,000 clones, with about 94% observed a single time. The sequencing sample was made of CD4+ T cells sorted from blood. The receptors stem from a human donor in good health.

The chain uses TRBV7-8 and TRBJ2-2; TRBD2 is a possible D gene (5 bases). Trimming pared 8 bases from V and 0 bases from J, leaving 10 bases between. The CDR3 extends over 14 amino acids. CDR1 is SGHVS, CDR2 FQNEAQ, per germline. The CDR3 DNA reads TGTGCCAGCTTCAGCGGAACGAACACCGGGGAGCTGTTTTTT. Protein sequence: CASFSGTNTGELFF.

The CDR3: CASSYRQGANYNEQFF. The CDR3, as DNA: TGTGCCAGCAGCTACCGACAGGGGGCTAACTACAATGAGCAGTTCTTC. The chain has TRBV13 and TRBJ2-1, with TRBD1 matching 10 bases. Trimming at V came to 4 bases and at J to 3 bases, leaving 6 bases not matched to a gene. The CDR3 has 16 residues. Per the germline V gene, CDR1 is PRHDT and CDR2 is FYEKMQ (reference sequence).

The rearrangement links TRBV4-1 to TRBJ2-1; 8 nucleotides line up with TRBD2. The V and J ends lost 4 bases and 5 bases, in that order; junction bases with no gene match: 4. Germline CDR1 reads MGHRA; CDR2 reads YSYEKL. The CDR3 totals 14 residues. CDR3 coding DNA: TGCGCCAGCAGCCGCGGGGGGAGGGACAATGAGCAGTTCTTC. Protein sequence: CASSRGGRDNEQFF.

This sequence joins TRBV19 and TRBJ2-1; 10 bases agree with TRBD1. The CDR3 has 16 amino acids. The V and J ends lost 3 bases and 9 bases, in that order; junction bases with no gene match: 11. Germline assignment: CDR1 LNHDA and CDR2 SQIVND (reference sequence). The CDR3 protein is CASSIRGTGVTFEQFF. The CDR3 nucleotides are TGTGCCAGTAGTATTAGGGGGACAGGGGTCACGTTTGAGCAGTTCTTC.

This sequence joins TRBV28 and TRBJ2-7, with D possibly called TRBD1 or TRBD2 (5 bases each). Germline V gene data show CDR1 as MDHEN and CDR2 as SYDVKM. The CDR3 has 13 residues. V lost 6 bases and J 3 bases, leaving 12 bases between the germline ends. CDR3 DNA sequence: TGTGCCAGCAGCAATGGGGGACGCTACGAGCAGTACTTC. This gives the protein CASSNGGRYEQYF.

The chain recombines TRBV10-2 with TRBJ2-7; TRBD2 aligns across 11 bases. Looked up from germline, CDR1 is WSHSY and CDR2 is SAAADI. The J segment lost 6 bases and the V segment lost 7 bases, leaving 5 bases of the junction unmatched. The CDR3 contains 13 residues. The chain's CDR3 is CASKTSGNGEQYF. The CDR3 DNA reads as TGCGCCAGCAAGACTAGCGGGAACGGCGAGCAGTACTTC.

This rearrangement joins TRBV2 to TRBJ2-7; D unclear. CDR3 length: 12 residues. V shed 6 bases and J shed 3 bases, with 9 bases lying between them. The germline V gene encodes CDR1 SNHLY and CDR2 FYNNEI. The CDR3 DNA reads TGTGCCAGCAGGCTTGCCTACTACGAGCAGTACTTC. It yields the protein CASRLAYYEQYF.

The chain employs TRBV6-6 and TRBJ1-5; the D is unclear. V lost 2 bases to trimming and J lost 7 bases, with 6 bases between them. Germline V CDR1 and CDR2: MNHNY, SVGAGI (reference sequence). This CDR3 region has 12 residues. CDR3 amino acids: CASSYNRQPQHF. The CDR3 nucleotides are TGTGCCAGCAGTTACAATCGACAGCCCCAGCATTTT.

In nucleotides, the CDR3 is TGTGCCTGGAGTCCAGCGGGAGGTTACAATGAGCAGTTCTTC. The encoded protein is CAWSPAGGYNEQFF. The rearrangement joins TRBV30 to TRBJ2-1; 9 positions agree with TRBD2. The CDR3 totals 14 residues. Per the germline V gene, CDR1 is GTSNPN and CDR2 is SVGIG (reference sequence). V was clipped by 2 bases and J by 4 bases; unmatched bases: 3.

The chain links TRBV28 to TRBJ1-1, with 7 bases lining up with TRBD1. Germline V gene data show CDR1 as MDHEN and CDR2 as SYDVKM. V lost 3 bases to trimming and J lost 3 bases; unmatched junction nucleotides: 10. The CDR3 is made up of 16 amino acids. CDR3: CASSFNDRVRYTEAFF. CDR3 in DNA: TGTGCCAGCAGTTTTAACGACAGGGTTCGATACACTGAAGCTTTCTTT.

The chain combines TRBV7-2 with TRBJ2-7; no clear D gene. V was trimmed by 1 base and J by 3 bases, leaving 10 bases between them. This CDR3 comprises 14 residues. Germline V gene sequence: CDR1 SGHTA, CDR2 FQGNSA. The CDR3 protein is CASSLVRRNYEQYF. The CDR3 nucleotides are TGTGCCAGCAGCTTAGTTCGTAGGAACTACGAGCAGTACTTC.

The chain is built from TRBV6-6 and TRBJ1-5, with a weak D call TRBD1 (6 bases). Deletions cut 6 bases from V and 3 bases from J, with 12 bases between. This CDR3 is 14 amino acids long. Per the germline V gene, CDR1 is MNHNY and CDR2 is SVGAGI (reference sequence). CDR3 bases: TGTGCCAGCAGCACCAGGGGAAACAATCAGCCCCAGCATTTT. Translated: CASSTRGNNQPQHF.

The rearrangement joins TRBV19 to TRBJ2-5; TRBD1 agrees at 7 bases. J lost 5 bases, V lost 4 bases, and 4 bases had no gene match. Germline-derived CDR1 and CDR2 are LNHDA and SQIVND (reference sequence). The CDR3 is 13 residues long. DNA for the CDR3: TGTGCCAGTAGTACAGGGGGTAGCGAGACCCAGTACTTC. It specifies CASSTGGSETQYF.

V usage is TRBV9 and J usage is TRBJ2-3; D is perhaps TRBD1 (6 bases). Per the germline V gene, CDR1 is SGDLS and CDR2 is YYNGEE. This CDR3 comprises 15 residues. V was cut by 3 bases and J by 4 bases, with 15 bases left in between. The CDR3 nucleotides read TGTGCCAGCAGCGGGGGACATCCCCACCCAGATACGCAGTATTTT. Translated: CASSGGHPHPDTQYF.

Points on this clone: The sample carries other DNA sequences with the same CDR3. The chain uses TRBV5-1 and TRBJ1-5; D is ambiguous. The CDR3 has 13 amino acids. Between the trimmed V and J ends, which lost 2 bases and 3 bases, there was a span of 6 bases. Germline lookup yields CDR1 SGHRS and CDR2 YFSETQ. CDR3 sequence reads: CASSFGTNQPQHF. CDR3 bases: TGCGCCAGCAGCTTCGGAACCAATCAGCCCCAGCATTTT.

The chain combines TRBV19 with TRBJ2-7, with TRBD2 matching 10 bases. CDR3 length: 15 residues. CDR1 LNHDA and CDR2 SQIVND come from the germline V gene (reference sequence). Germline trimming cut 3 bases from V and 3 bases from J; bases unmatched to any gene: 5. The DNA for the CDR3 is TGTGCCAGTAGTATCATAGCGGGAGGTAGCTACGAGCAGTACTTC. This encodes CASSIIAGGSYEQYF.

The chain is built from TRBV11-1 and TRBJ1-3; D is unresolved. Trimming left V 5 bases short and J 0 bases short, with 5 bases between. The CDR3 has 13 residues. Germline V lookup: CDR1 SGHAT, CDR2 FQDESV (reference sequence). The CDR3 DNA sequence: TGTGCCAGCAGCGCATCCTCTGGAAACACCATATATTTT. It encodes CASSASSGNTIYF. The variable domain in full, completed from reference TRBV11-1 and TRBJ1-3, reads EAEVAQSPRYKITEKSQAVAFWCDPISGHATLYWYRQILGQGPELLVQFQDESVVDDSQLPKDRFSAERLKGVDSTLKIQPAELGDSAMYLCASSASSGNTIYFGEGSWLTVV.

In DNA form, the CDR3 reads TGTGCCAGCAGCCCAGGGACTATCAATGAGCAGTTCTTC. It yields the protein CASSPGTINEQFF. V gene TRBV7-8 combines with J gene TRBJ2-1; 7 nucleotides line up with TRBD2. The CDR3 extends over 13 amino acids. V lost 5 bases, J lost 6 bases, and 4 bases stayed unmatched. CDR1 and CDR2 from the germline V gene are SGHVS and FQNEAQ. The entire variable domain, with the rest obtained from reference TRBV7-8 and TRBJ2-1, is as follows: GAGVSQSPRYKVAKRGQDVALRCDPISGHVSLFWYQQALGQGPEFLTYFQNEAQLDKSGLPSDRFFAERPEGSVSTLKIQRTQQEDSAVYLCASSPGTINEQFFGPGTRLTVL.